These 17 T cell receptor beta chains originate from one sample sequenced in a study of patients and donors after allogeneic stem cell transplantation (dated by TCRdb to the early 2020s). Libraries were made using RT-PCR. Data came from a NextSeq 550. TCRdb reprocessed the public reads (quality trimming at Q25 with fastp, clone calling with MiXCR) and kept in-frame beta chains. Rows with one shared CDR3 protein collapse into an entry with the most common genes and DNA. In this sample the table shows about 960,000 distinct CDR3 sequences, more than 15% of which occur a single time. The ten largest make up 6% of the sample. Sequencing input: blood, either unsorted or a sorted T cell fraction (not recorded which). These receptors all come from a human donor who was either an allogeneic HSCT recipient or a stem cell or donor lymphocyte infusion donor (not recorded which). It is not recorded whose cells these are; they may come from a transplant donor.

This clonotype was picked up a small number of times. Written as DNA, the CDR3 is TGTGCCAGCCTCGGACTAGCGGTTCGCCCTCGCCGGAAAGAGACCCAGTACTTC. Translation: CASLGLAVRPRRKETQYF. V is TRBV2 and J is TRBJ2-5; the match to TRBD2 covers 10 bases. The V gene's germline CDR1 is SNHLY and CDR2 FYNNEI. V gave up 8 bases and J gave up 3 bases; unmatched junction bases: 18. The CDR3 extends over 18 amino acids.

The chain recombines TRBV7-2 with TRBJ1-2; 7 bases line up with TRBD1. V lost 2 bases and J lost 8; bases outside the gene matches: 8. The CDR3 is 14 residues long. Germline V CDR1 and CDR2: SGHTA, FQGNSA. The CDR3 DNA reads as TGTGCCAGCAGCTTACCCAGGGGGGAGGGGGGCTACACCTTC. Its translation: CASSLPRGEGGYTF.

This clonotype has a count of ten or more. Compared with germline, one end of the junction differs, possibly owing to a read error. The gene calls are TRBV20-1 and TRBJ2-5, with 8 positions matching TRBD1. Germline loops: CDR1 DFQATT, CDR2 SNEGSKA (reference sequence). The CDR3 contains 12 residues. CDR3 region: CSAREDRAFNNF. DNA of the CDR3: TGCAGTGCTAGAGAGGACAGGGCGTTCAATAACTTC.

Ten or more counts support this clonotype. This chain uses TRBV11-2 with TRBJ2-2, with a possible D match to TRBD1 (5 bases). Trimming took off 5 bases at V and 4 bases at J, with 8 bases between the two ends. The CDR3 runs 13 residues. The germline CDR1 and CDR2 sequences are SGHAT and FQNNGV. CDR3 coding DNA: TGTGCCAGCAGCCCGACAGTCACCGGGGAGCTGTTTTTT. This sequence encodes CASSPTVTGELFF.

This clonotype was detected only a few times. The CDR3 region is CSARGTMNEKLFF. The CDR3 DNA is TGCAGTGCTAGGGGGACCATGAATGAAAAACTGTTTTTT. V and J are TRBV20-1 and TRBJ1-4, with D possibly matching TRBD1 (5 bases). Per the germline V gene, CDR1 is DFQATT and CDR2 is SNEGSKA (reference sequence). V was cut by 3 bases and J by 5 bases, with 10 bases left in between. This CDR3 has 13 amino acids.

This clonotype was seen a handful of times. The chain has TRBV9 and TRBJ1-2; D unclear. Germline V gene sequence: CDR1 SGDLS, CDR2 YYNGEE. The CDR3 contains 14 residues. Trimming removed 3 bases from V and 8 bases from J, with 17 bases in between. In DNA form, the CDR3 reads TGTGCCAGCAGCGGCGCAGGAGAATCGGGAGGCTACACCTTC. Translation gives CASSGAGESGGYTF.

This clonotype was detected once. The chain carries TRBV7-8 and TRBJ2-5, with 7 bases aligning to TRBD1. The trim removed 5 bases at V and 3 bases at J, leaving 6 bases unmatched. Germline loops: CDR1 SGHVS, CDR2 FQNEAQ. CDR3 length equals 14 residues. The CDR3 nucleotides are TGTGCCAGCAGCGGCAGGGGACAGAAAGAGACCCAGTACTTC. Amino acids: CASSGRGQKETQYF.

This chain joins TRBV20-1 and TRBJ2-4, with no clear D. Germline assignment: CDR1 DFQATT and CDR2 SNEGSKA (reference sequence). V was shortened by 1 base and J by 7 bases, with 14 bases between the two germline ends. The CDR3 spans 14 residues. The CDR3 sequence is CSARASGLGNIQYF. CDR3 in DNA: TGCAGTGCTAGAGCCTCGGGCCTGGGGAACATTCAGTACTTC.

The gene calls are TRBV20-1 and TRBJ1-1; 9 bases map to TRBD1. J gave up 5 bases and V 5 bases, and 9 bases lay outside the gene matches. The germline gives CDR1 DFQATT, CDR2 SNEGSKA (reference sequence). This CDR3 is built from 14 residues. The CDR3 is CSAPNPQGATEAFF. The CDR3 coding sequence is TGCAGTGCTCCCAACCCACAGGGGGCAACTGAAGCTTTCTTT.

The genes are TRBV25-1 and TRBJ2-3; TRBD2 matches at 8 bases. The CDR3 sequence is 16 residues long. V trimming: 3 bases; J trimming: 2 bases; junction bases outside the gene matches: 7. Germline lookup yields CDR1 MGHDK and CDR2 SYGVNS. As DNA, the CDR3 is TGTGCCAGCAGTGATCCTTTAGCGGGGTTCACAGATACGCAGTATTTT. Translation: CASSDPLAGFTDTQYF.

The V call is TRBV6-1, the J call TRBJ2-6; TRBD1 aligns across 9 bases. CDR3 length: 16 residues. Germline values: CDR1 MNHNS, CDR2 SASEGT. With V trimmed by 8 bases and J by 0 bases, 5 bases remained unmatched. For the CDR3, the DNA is TGTGCCAGCGGGGACAGGGAAGGCTCTGGGGCCAACGTCCTGACTTTC. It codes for CASGDREGSGANVLTF.

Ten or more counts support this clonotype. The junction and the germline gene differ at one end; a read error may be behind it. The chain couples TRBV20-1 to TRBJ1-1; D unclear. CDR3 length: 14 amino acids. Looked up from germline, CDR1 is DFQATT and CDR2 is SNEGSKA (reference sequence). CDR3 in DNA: TGCAGTGCTGGAGACTACCTGATGAACACTGAAGCTTTCTTT. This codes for CSAGDYLMNTEAFF.

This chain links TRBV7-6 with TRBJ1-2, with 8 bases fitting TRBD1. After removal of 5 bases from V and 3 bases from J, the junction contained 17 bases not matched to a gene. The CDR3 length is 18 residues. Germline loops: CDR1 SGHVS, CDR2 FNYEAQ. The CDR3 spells CASSPTGGSGGIYYGYTF. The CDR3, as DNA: TGTGCCAGCAGCCCGACCGGTGGTTCAGGGGGCATTTACTATGGCTACACCTTC.

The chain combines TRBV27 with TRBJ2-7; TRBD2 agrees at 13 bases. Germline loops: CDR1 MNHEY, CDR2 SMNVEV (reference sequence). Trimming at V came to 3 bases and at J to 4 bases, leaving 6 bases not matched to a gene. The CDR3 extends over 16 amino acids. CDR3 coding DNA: TGTGCCAGCAGTTTCGACAGGACTAGCGGGAGATACGAGCAGTACTTC. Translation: CASSFDRTSGRYEQYF.

The CDR3 coding sequence is TGTGCCAGCAGCCCTCACGGGCACAGGGGTCAGAGCTCCTACAATGAGCAGTTCTTC. The encoded protein is CASSPHGHRGQSSYNEQFF. The genes are TRBV7-6 and TRBJ2-1, with 7 bases matching TRBD1. The CDR3 extends over 19 amino acids. From germline, CDR1 is SGHVS and CDR2 FNYEAQ. V lost 5 bases, J lost 0 bases, and 16 bases stayed unmatched.

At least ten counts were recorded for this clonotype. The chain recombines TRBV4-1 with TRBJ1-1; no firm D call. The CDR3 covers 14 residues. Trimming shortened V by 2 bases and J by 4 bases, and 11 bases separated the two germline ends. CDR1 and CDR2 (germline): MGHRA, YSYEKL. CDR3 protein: CASSQPGLLTEAFF. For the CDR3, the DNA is TGCGCCAGCAGCCAACCAGGACTGCTCACTGAAGCTTTCTTT.

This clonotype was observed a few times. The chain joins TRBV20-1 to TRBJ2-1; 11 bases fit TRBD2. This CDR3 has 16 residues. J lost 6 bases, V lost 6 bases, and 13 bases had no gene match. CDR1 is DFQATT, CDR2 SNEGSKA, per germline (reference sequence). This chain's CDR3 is CSAPDLAGGLRNEQFF. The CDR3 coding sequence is TGCAGTGCACCTGACTTAGCGGGAGGGTTACGCAATGAGCAGTTCTTC.